A single sample gave rise to the 15 T cell receptor beta chains below, sequenced in a study of CD8 T cells in ankylosing spondylitis (dated by TCRdb to about 2017). Library generation was performed with 5' RACE. Sequencing was carried out with an Illumina HiSeq 2500. In TCRdb, the public reads were trimmed at Q25 with fastp and aligned with MiXCR, with productive beta chains retained. CDR3 protein duplicates are merged, each entry listing the most common genes and DNA. This sample gives approximately 240,000 distinct CDR3 sequences in total; more than 20% of them show up just once. The ten most abundant clones make up more than 0.6% of the sample. Sequencing was performed on blood, either unsorted or a sorted T cell fraction (not recorded which). Receptor source: a male donor with ankylosing spondylitis or in good health (not recorded which).

V usage is TRBV10-3 and J usage is TRBJ2-3, with 8 bases fitting TRBD2. The V segment lost 3 bases and the J segment 1 base; nucleotides outside the gene matches: 6. Germline-derived CDR1 and CDR2 are ENHRY and SYGVKD. The CDR3 sequence is 16 residues long. The CDR3 region has the DNA TGTGCCATCAGTGACCCGGGAGGGTTGGGCACAGATACGCAGTATTTT. Translated, it gives CAISDPGGLGTDTQYF.

The gene calls are TRBV20-1 and TRBJ2-3, with D unclear. This CDR3 has 11 amino acids. Trimming cost V 3 bases and J 5 bases, with 6 bases left between them. Germline V CDR1 and CDR2: DFQATT, SNEGSKA (reference sequence). CDR3 sequence (DNA): TGCAGTGCTAGTTCAGTAGATACGCAGTATTTT. As protein: CSASSVDTQYF.

This sequence joins TRBV5-6 and TRBJ2-5, with TRBD2 identical over 10 bases. After removal of 2 bases from V and 5 bases from J, the junction contained 6 bases not matched to a gene. Germline loops: CDR1 SGHDT, CDR2 YYEEEE. The CDR3 loop spans 15 amino acids. DNA for the CDR3: TGTGCCAGCAGCTTAGCGGGGGGGCACGGTGAGACCCAGTACTTC. Its protein product is CASSLAGGHGETQYF.

The rearrangement uses TRBV12-3 or TRBV12-4 and TRBJ2-3, with D perhaps TRBD2 (6 bases). Trimming took 7 bases from V and 5 from J, leaving 19 bases between them. CDR3 length: 15 residues. The CDR3 nucleotides read TGTGCCAGCACTCTTGTGGAGGGGACGGAAGATACGCAGTATTTT. It codes for CASTLVEGTEDTQYF.

The chain recombines TRBV20-1 with TRBJ2-3; D not certain. V shed 1 base and J shed 2 bases, with 16 bases lying between them. The CDR3 totals 16 residues. The germline V gene encodes CDR1 DFQATT and CDR2 SNEGSKA (reference sequence). The CDR3 sequence is CSARAGRPVLTDTQYF. Here the CDR3 DNA reads TGCAGTGCTAGAGCGGGCAGACCTGTTCTCACAGATACGCAGTATTTT.

The rearrangement joins TRBV10-3 to TRBJ2-5; D not resolved. The CDR3 is 13 amino acids. V was shortened by 3 bases and J by 1 base, with 6 bases between the two germline ends. The germline V gene has CDR1 ENHRY and CDR2 SYGVKD. The CDR3 sequence is CAISDSTQETQYF. In DNA form, the CDR3 reads TGTGCCATCAGTGATAGTACCCAAGAGACCCAGTACTTC.

The chain employs TRBV10-3 and TRBJ1-3; D gene uncertain. V dropped 11 bases and J dropped 4 bases, with 15 bases sitting between them. This CDR3 has 13 amino acids. CDR1 is ENHRY, CDR2 SYGVKD, per germline. CDR3 amino acids: CADPSVDGNTIYF. Written as DNA, the CDR3 is TGTGCCGACCCCTCGGTTGACGGAAACACCATATATTTT.

V is TRBV28 and J is TRBJ1-2; TRBD1 aligns across 7 bases. V was clipped by 3 bases and J by 8 bases; unmatched bases: 3. From germline, CDR1 is MDHEN and CDR2 SYDVKM. The CDR3 is 12 amino acids. CDR3 nucleotide sequence: TGTGCCAGCAGTTTGACAGGGTCCGGCTACACCTTC. Translated: CASSLTGSGYTF.

The CDR3 nucleotides read TGCAGCGTCGTCGCCGAGGTTGGCGCTTTCTTT. It codes for CSVVAEVGAFF. The rearrangement uses TRBV29-1 and TRBJ1-1, with no clear D. This CDR3 contains 11 residues. V gave up 6 bases and J gave up 11 bases, with 16 bases separating them. Looked up from germline, CDR1 is SQVTM and CDR2 is ANQGSEA. The full variable domain, in which reference TRBV29-1 and TRBJ1-1 provide the parts outside the CDR3, is SAVISQKPSRDICQRGTSLTIQCQVDSQVTMMFWYRQQPGQSLTLIATANQGSEATYESGFVIDKFPISRPNLTFSTLTVSNMSPEDSSIYLCSVVAEVGAFFGQGTRLTVV.

This CDR3 reads CASTLSNISYEQYF. For the CDR3, the DNA is TGTGCCAGCACTCTCTCCAACATATCCTACGAGCAGTACTTC. The gene calls are TRBV12-3 or TRBV12-4 and TRBJ2-7; unclear D gene. The V gene lost 7 bases and the J gene lost 1 base, with 14 bases spanning the gap. The CDR3 consists of 14 residues.

The chain joins TRBV6-2 or TRBV6-3 to TRBJ2-2; TRBD2 matches 9 bases. This CDR3 comprises 20 residues. Per germline, CDR1 MNHEY and CDR2 SVGEGT. V lost 6 bases, J lost 5 bases, and 22 bases stayed unmatched. CDR3 DNA: TGTGCCAGCAGCCGGATTGGGCCCGGGACTAGCCGCTCTGGTACCGGGGAGCTGTTTTTT. As protein: CASSRIGPGTSRSGTGELFF.

The V call is TRBV29-1, the J call TRBJ2-3; D gene uncertain. V was pared by 0 bases and J by 1 base, with 5 bases between. The CDR3 length is 13 residues. Looked up from germline, CDR1 is SQVTM and CDR2 is ANQGSEA. The CDR3 region has the DNA TGCAGCGTTGAAGAACTCGGCACAGATACGCAGTATTTT. It yields the protein CSVEELGTDTQYF.

This clonotype came up many times. The chain couples TRBV6-2 or TRBV6-3 to TRBJ1-1, with 10 bases that match TRBD1. The length of the CDR3 is 15 residues. J gave up 5 bases and V 6 bases, and 9 bases lay outside the gene matches. Germline CDR1 is MNHEY and CDR2 is SVGEGT. The CDR3, as DNA: TGTGCCAGCAGCCGGTTTAAGGGACAGGGGACTGAAGCTTTCTTT. As protein: CASSRFKGQGTEAFF.

This clonotype was counted many times. The gene calls are TRBV29-1 and TRBJ1-1; TRBD1 matches at 7 bases. Germline-derived CDR1 and CDR2 are SQVTM and ANQGSEA. The CDR3 runs to 12 residues. J was trimmed by 3 bases and V by 6 bases; bases with no gene match: 4. The CDR3 region is CSVTDRDTEAFF. CDR3 in DNA: TGCAGCGTAACCGACAGGGACACTGAAGCTTTCTTT. The variable domain in full, completed from reference TRBV29-1 and TRBJ1-1, reads SAVISQKPSRDICQRGTSLTIQCQVDSQVTMMFWYRQQPGQSLTLIATANQGSEATYESGFVIDKFPISRPNLTFSTLTVSNMSPEDSSIYLCSVTDRDTEAFFGQGTRLTVV.

This clonotype came up a few times. The chain combines TRBV12-3 or TRBV12-4 with TRBJ2-2; 12 bases agree with TRBD2. V was pared by 5 bases and J by 8 bases, with 6 bases of the junction left unmatched. This CDR3 region has 15 residues. The CDR3 sequence is CASSRRLAGAGELFF. The CDR3 DNA reads as TGTGCCAGCAGTCGGCGACTAGCGGGGGCAGGGGAGCTGTTTTTT.